This is a list of T cell receptor beta chains from one sample in a study of blood T cell repertoires in COVID-19. TCRdb's copy holds only in-frame clones and misses some; the assay was immunoSEQ multiplex PCR. The sample records approximately 400,000 clones, 88% being singletons. Specimen: PBMCs or T cells enriched from blood (not recorded which). These receptors were obtained from a woman between 18 and 29 years old who had recovered from COVID-19. Each CDR3 is given with its conserved first and last residue.

TRBJ1-2,TRBV10-1,CASIEWTGGYGYTF
TRBJ2-7,TRBV20-1,CSARESGEQYF
TRBJ1-5,TRBV5-6,CASSLKEPGLGVNQPQHF
TRBJ2-7,TRBV28,CASSFFRGLSYEQYF
TRBJ1-1,TRBV7-8,CASSLQGADTEAFF
TRBJ1-2,TRBV20-1,CSASISGTGAYGYTF
TRBJ1-4,TRBV30,CAWSVQMNEKLFF
TRBJ1-1,TRBV11-2,CASSPRQGKDTEAFF
TRBJ2-1,TRBV4-1,CASSGRTSRSSYNEQFF
TRBJ2-1,TRBV29-1,CSVEASYNEQFF
TRBJ2-3,TRBV14,CASSQDPRSAQGTDTQYF
TRBJ1-4,TRBV14,CASSQETGVTEKLFF
TRBJ1-2,TRBV7-2,CASTLSQGNYGYTF
TRBJ1-5,TRBV28,CASSFFVGQPQHF
TRBJ2-2,TRBV11-2,CASSPEQTPNTGELFF
TRBJ1-1,TRBV6-1,CASSEQGANTEAFF
TRBJ2-3,TRBV3-1/TRBV3-2,CASSQVPLAGGPEGTDTQYF
TRBJ1-1,TRBV5-5,CASSPGQYAAFF
TRBJ1-6,TRBV5-5,CASKPSTGVLLSSYNSPLHF
TRBJ1-5,TRBV7-2,CASSLRGGNQPQHF
TRBJ2-1,TRBV6-5,CASISLAGNNEQFF
TRBJ1-2,TRBV6-2/TRBV6-3,CASSYSFQDIYGYTF
TRBJ1-4,TRBV19,CASSPRRSGGHEKLFF
TRBJ1-2,TRBV19,CASSLDRGIFGYTF
TRBJ1-1,TRBV3-1/TRBV3-2,CASSRGQTNTEAFF
TRBJ1-2,TRBV19,CASSILDIQNYGYTF
TRBJ2-3,TRBV9,CASSGRWTKAGDTQYF
TRBJ1-2,TRBV19,CASSIEGRAYGYTF
TRBJ2-7,TRBV19,CASSSDRDYEQYF
TRBJ1-2,TRBV9,CASSVAQRVTF
TRBJ1-4,TRBV7-2,CASTLRQGEKLFF
TRBJ1-1,TRBV6-5,CASKLQRTGGKAFF
TRBJ2-3,TRBV11-2,CASRILGRGTDTQYF
TRBJ1-1,TRBV11-3,CASSYHGVQTFF
TRBJ1-5,TRBV5-1,CASSLGQNSNQPQHF
TRBJ1-1,TRBV19,CASTHIQGRGTEAFF
TRBJ1-1,TRBV5-1,CASSLAAGQGNTEAFF
TRBJ2-7,TRBV6-1,CASSELGTGESYEQYF
TRBJ1-4,TRBV9,CASSAQPGREKLFF
TRBJ1-4,TRBV5-1,CASSQGQPGEKLFF
TRBJ2-2,TRBV13,CASSLVSAGGTGELFF
TRBJ2-2,TRBV7-8,CASSLGTGTYTGELFF
TRBJ2-7,TRBV30,CAWSVPGTSYEQYF
TRBJ1-2,TRBV4-3,CASSQEGGVNYGYTF
TRBJ1-6,TRBV6-1,CASSEGAGYNSPLHF
TRBJ1-4,TRBV10-1,CASSGDREGVSTNEKLFF
TRBJ2-2,TRBV11-3,CASSQTSGDYTGELFF
TRBJ2-3,TRBV30,CAFGQGQDTQYF
TRBJ1-2,TRBV6-5,CASSYFRLGAAGYTF
TRBJ2-7,TRBV14,CASSPGTYYEQYF
TRBJ2-1,TRBV6-1,CASSELRGSYNEQFF
TRBJ2-3,TRBV5-6,CASSLAPAGASSTDTQYF
TRBJ1-3,TRBV12-5,CASGKSGTGEGNTIYF
TRBJ1-5,TRBV30,CAWSPLLDRGSRGNQPQHF
TRBJ2-1,TRBV7-3,CASSLSRVGNEQFF
TRBJ1-3,TRBV7-9,CASSLTRDSPNSGNTIYF
TRBJ1-3,TRBV11-3,CASSRDRSSGNTIYF
TRBJ1-4,TRBV28,CASSLTDEKLFF